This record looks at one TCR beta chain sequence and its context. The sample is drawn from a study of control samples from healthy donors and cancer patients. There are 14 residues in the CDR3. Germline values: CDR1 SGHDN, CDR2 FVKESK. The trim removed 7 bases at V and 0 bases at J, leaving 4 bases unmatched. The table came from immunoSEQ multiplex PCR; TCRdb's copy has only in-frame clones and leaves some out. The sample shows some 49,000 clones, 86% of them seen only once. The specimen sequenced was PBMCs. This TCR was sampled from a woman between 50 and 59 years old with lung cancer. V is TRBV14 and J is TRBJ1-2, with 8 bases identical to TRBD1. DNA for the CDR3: TGTGCCAGCAAACGGACAGGGTCTAACTATGGCTACACCTTC. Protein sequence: CASKRTGSNYGYTF.